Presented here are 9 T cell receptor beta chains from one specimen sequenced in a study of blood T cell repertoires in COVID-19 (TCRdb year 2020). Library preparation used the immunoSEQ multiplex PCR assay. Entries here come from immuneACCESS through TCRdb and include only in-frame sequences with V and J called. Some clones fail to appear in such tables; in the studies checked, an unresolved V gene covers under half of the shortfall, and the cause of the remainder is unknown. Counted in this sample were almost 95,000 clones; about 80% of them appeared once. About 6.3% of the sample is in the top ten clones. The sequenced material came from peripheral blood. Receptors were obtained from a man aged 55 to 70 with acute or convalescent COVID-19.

The CDR3 region is CASSYVNPGGREKLFF. The CDR3 DNA follows: TGTGCCAGCAGTTACGTCAACCCGGGAGGGCGCGAAAAACTGTTTTTT. The chain has TRBV6-5 and TRBJ1-4, with D uncertain. V was shortened by 2 bases and J by 8 bases, with 18 bases between the two germline ends. Germline V gives CDR1 MNHEY, CDR2 SVGAGI. This CDR3 is built from 16 residues.

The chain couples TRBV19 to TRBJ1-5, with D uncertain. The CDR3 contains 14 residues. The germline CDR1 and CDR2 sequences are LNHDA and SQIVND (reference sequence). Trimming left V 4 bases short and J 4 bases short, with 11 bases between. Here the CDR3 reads CASSKSPLNQPQHF. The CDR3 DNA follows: TGTGCCAGTAGTAAGAGTCCTCTTAATCAGCCCCAGCATTTT.

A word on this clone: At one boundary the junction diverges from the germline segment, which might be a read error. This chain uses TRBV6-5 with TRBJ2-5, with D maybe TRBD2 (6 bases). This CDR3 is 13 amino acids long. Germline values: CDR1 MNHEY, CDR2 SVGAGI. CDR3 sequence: CASTGVIQGTQYF. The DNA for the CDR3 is TGTGCCAGCACGGGGGTAATACAAGGGACCCAGTACTTC.

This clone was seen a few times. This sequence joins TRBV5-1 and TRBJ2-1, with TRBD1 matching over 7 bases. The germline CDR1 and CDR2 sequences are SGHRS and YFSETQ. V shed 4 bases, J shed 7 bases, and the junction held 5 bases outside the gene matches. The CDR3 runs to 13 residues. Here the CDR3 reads CASSPDRQNEQFF. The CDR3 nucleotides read TGCGCCAGCAGCCCGGACAGGCAGAATGAGCAGTTCTTC.

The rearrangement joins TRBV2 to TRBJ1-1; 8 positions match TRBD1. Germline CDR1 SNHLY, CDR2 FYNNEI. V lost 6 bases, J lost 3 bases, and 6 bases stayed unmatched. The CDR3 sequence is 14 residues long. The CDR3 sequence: CASRPMTGDTEAFF. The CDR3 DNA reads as TGTGCCAGCAGACCTATGACAGGGGACACTGAAGCTTTCTTT.

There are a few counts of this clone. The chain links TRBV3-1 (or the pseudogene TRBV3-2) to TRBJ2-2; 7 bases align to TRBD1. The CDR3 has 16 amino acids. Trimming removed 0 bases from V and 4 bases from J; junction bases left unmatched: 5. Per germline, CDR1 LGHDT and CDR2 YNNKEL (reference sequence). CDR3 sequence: CASSQDKGAITGELFF. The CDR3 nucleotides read TGTGCCAGCAGCCAAGATAAGGGGGCAATCACCGGGGAGCTGTTTTTT.

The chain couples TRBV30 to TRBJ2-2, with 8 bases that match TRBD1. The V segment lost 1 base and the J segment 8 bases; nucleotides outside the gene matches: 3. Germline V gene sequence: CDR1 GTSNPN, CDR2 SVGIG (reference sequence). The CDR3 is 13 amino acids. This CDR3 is CAWSGQGTGELFF. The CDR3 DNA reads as TGTGCCTGGAGTGGACAGGGGACGGGGGAGCTGTTTTTT.

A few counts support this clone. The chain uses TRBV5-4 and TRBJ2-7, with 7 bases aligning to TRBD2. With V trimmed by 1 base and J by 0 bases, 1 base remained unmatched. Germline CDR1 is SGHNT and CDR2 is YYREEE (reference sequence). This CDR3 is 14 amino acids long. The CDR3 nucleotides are TGTGCCAGCAGCTTGAGCGGGGCCTCCTACGAGCAGTACTTC. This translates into CASSLSGASYEQYF.

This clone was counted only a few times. The CDR3 nucleotides read TGCGCCAGCGCCCGGGACCTGGGGGGAGAGACCCAGTACTTC. It is translated as CASARDLGGETQYF. The chain joins TRBV4-3 to TRBJ2-5, with D maybe TRBD2 (6 bases). This CDR3 spans 14 amino acids. V dropped 8 bases and J dropped 4 bases, with 17 bases sitting between them. CDR1 and CDR2 (germline): LGHNA, YSLEER.